This paragraph reports one T cell receptor beta chain. This specimen comes from a study of blood T cell repertoires in COVID-19. Study context: The study drew acute and convalescent COVID-19 samples from the United States, Italy and Spain. The cDNA or gDNA used as material had been derived from T cells, B-cell-depleted T cells, or PBMCs.

Per the germline V gene, CDR1 is MDHEN and CDR2 is SYDVKM. The CDR3 sequence is 13 residues long. Trimming took off 4 bases at V and 4 bases at J, with 11 bases between the two ends. Authors' analysis steps: Amplification from reference gene primers served as the basis for estimated nucleated cell counts. Libraries were prepared by immunoSEQ multiplex PCR; TCRdb keeps only in-frame clonotypes and omits some of them. The DNA was the basis for D and trimming; V, J and clone size are from that table. The data contain around 190,000 clones, about 80% of them seen just once; the ten biggest clones take up less than 2%.

The genes are TRBV28 and TRBJ2-7; tentatively, D is TRBD2 (6 bases). The source is a human donor in a cohort sampled during active COVID-19. Specimen: peripheral blood. The CDR3 protein is CASSSPGLYEQYF. The CDR3 DNA is TGTGCCAGCAGTTCGCCGGGACTTTACGAGCAGTACTTC. Supplemented by reference TRBV28 and TRBJ2-7, the full variable domain reads DVKVTQSSRYLVKRTGEKVFLECVQDMDHENMFWYRQDPGLGLRLIYFSYDVKMKEKGDIPEGYSVSREKKERFSLILESASTNQTSMYLCASSSPGLYEQYFGPGTRLTVT.